The next 20 T cell receptor beta chains were all read from a single sample in a study of Tregs in tolerant kidney transplant recipients. TCRdb's copy holds only in-frame clones and misses some; the assay was immunoSEQ multiplex PCR. This repertoire shows under 85,000 clones, less than 90% found once; its top ten account for approximately 0.4%. Sequenced here: CD4+ T cells from blood, sampled before the transplant. The receptors come from a human donor who received a combined kidney and bone marrow transplant.

The chain couples TRBV19 to TRBJ2-7, with 7 bases aligning to TRBD2. The V gene's germline CDR1 is LNHDA and CDR2 SQIVND (reference sequence). With 5 bases clipped from V and 1 base from J, the junction kept 11 bases outside the gene matches. The CDR3 sequence is 16 residues long. The CDR3 region is CASSPPRWGGSYEQYF. CDR3 in DNA: TGTGCCAGTAGTCCCCCGAGGTGGGGGGGATCCTACGAGCAGTACTTC.

The V call is TRBV4-1, the J call TRBJ1-2, with 7 bases matching TRBD1. In germline, CDR1 is MGHRA, CDR2 YSYEKL. This CDR3 is 15 amino acids long. The V gene end was trimmed by 4 bases and the J gene end by 7 bases; junction bases not matched to a gene: 12. CDR3 DNA: TGCGCCAGCAGCCGCTTTGACAGGGAGGAAGCTGGCTACACCTTC. Translated: CASSRFDREEAGYTF.

This chain joins TRBV25-1 and TRBJ2-5; D not resolved. The V end lost 0 bases, the J end lost 5 bases, and 10 bases lay between the germline ends. The CDR3 has 14 residues. CDR1 MGHDK and CDR2 SYGVNS come from the germline V gene. The CDR3 coding sequence is TGTGCCAGCAGTGAATATGGTTTCGAGGAGACCCAGTACTTC. This gives the protein CASSEYGFEETQYF.

The chain recombines TRBV9 with TRBJ2-3, with D hard to call. Germline V gene sequence: CDR1 SGDLS, CDR2 YYNGEE. Trimming took off 2 bases at V and 0 bases at J, with 10 bases between the two ends. There are 15 residues in the CDR3. The DNA of the CDR3 is TGTGCCAGCAGCGTTAGTAGTACTAGCACAGATACGCAGTATTTT. Translated, it gives CASSVSSTSTDTQYF.

V and J are TRBV7-8 and TRBJ1-1; TRBD1 matches at 7 bases. The CDR3 extends over 16 amino acids. Unmatched junction bases numbered 10, after V lost 1 base and J lost 5 bases. CDR1 and CDR2 (germline): SGHVS, FQNEAQ. For the CDR3, the DNA is TGTGCCAGCAGCTTAGTCCGCGCACAGGGGAGGACTGAAGCTTTCTTT. This sequence encodes CASSLVRAQGRTEAFF.

J is TRBJ1-1 and V is TRBV27; D is ambiguous. CDR1 is MNHEY, CDR2 SMNVEV, per germline (reference sequence). The CDR3 has 14 residues. V dropped 3 bases and J dropped 2 bases, with 10 bases sitting between them. The CDR3 region has the DNA TGTGCCAGCAGTTTCCGAGATGATAACACTGAAGCTTTCTTT. This sequence encodes CASSFRDDNTEAFF.

This sequence joins TRBV5-1 and TRBJ1-1; 9 bases agree with TRBD1. V dropped 4 bases and J dropped 4; count of bases not matched to a gene: 20. Germline V lookup: CDR1 SGHRS, CDR2 YFSETQ. The CDR3 has 19 amino acids. The CDR3 nucleotides are TGCGCCAGCAGCCTACGGACAGGGGCCCAGGGCGTTTTAGGCACTGAAGCTTTCTTT. Its protein product is CASSLRTGAQGVLGTEAFF.

The chain carries TRBV6-4 and TRBJ1-2; D call uncertain. Trimming shortened V by 0 bases and J by 7 bases, and 9 bases separated the two germline ends. CDR3 size: 13 residues. CDR1 and CDR2 (germline): MRHNA, SNTAGT. The CDR3 sequence is CASSDSTGSGYTF. DNA of the CDR3: TGTGCCAGCAGTGACTCGACGGGATCTGGCTACACCTTC.

Here the CDR3 reads CSGGLLQETQYF. CDR3 bases: TGCAGCGGAGGACTGTTACAAGAGACCCAGTACTTC. This sequence joins TRBV29-1 and TRBJ2-5; D possibly corresponds to TRBD2 (5 bases). CDR3 length: 12 residues. V dropped 7 bases and J dropped 2 bases, with 11 bases sitting between them. The germline CDR1 and CDR2 sequences are SQVTM and ANQGSEA.

The chain is built from TRBV28 and TRBJ1-2; 11 bases fit TRBD1. With V trimmed by 3 bases and J by 8 bases, 8 bases remained unmatched. CDR1 and CDR2 from the germline V gene are MDHEN and SYDVKM. The CDR3 contains 15 residues. The CDR3 spells CASSLGQGDLVGYTF. The CDR3 DNA is TGTGCCAGCAGTTTGGGACAGGGGGACTTAGTCGGCTACACCTTC.

CDR3 DNA sequence: TGTGCCAGCTCACCTCAGCGGGGGTATGACTATGGCTACACCTTC. Translating it yields CASSPQRGYDYGYTF. The chain is built from TRBV18 and TRBJ1-2; tentatively, D is TRBD1 (5 bases). This CDR3 comprises 15 residues. V lost 3 bases and J 3 bases, leaving 14 bases between the germline ends. Germline CDR1 reads KGHSH; CDR2 reads LQKENI. The full variable domain, rest sourced from reference TRBV18 and TRBJ1-2, is NAGVMQNPRHLVRRRGQEARLRCSPMKGHSHVYWYRQLPEEGLKFMVYLQKENIIDESGMPKERFSAEFPKEGPSILRIQQVVRGDSAAYFCASSPQRGYDYGYTFGSGTRLTVV.

The rearrangement joins TRBV28 to TRBJ2-7; tentatively, D is TRBD2 (6 bases). The CDR3 loop spans 14 amino acids. V gave up 6 bases and J gave up 9 bases, with 21 bases separating them. CDR1 is MDHEN and CDR2 is SYDVKM in the germline V gene. The CDR3 sequence: CASSPGLSRTGQYF. The DNA for the CDR3 is TGTGCCAGCAGCCCGGGACTCTCGAGAACGGGGCAGTACTTC.

The chain uses TRBV5-6 and TRBJ2-1, with 9 bases fitting TRBD1. With 1 base clipped from V and 3 bases from J, the junction kept 14 bases outside the gene matches. CDR3 length: 19 amino acids. CDR1 is SGHDT and CDR2 is YYEEEE in the germline V gene. CDR3 protein: CASSLRQGVRPRYYNEQFF. DNA of the CDR3: TGTGCCAGCAGCTTGAGACAGGGGGTTCGACCTAGATACTACAATGAGCAGTTCTTC.

This clone was seen only a few times. This sequence joins TRBV11-2 and TRBJ1-2; D is uncertain. V lost 0 bases and J 1 base, leaving 9 bases between the germline ends. Germline V gives CDR1 SGHAT, CDR2 FQNNGV. The CDR3 loop spans 15 amino acids. CDR3 amino acids: CASSLDPQYNYGYTF. The CDR3 DNA sequence: TGTGCCAGCAGCTTAGACCCCCAGTATAACTATGGCTACACCTTC.

This chain joins TRBV7-9 and TRBJ1-2; unclear D gene. CDR3 length equals 12 residues. Trimming stripped 6 bases from V and 1 base from J, with 6 bases between. Germline CDR1 reads SEHNR; CDR2 reads FQNEAQ (reference sequence). The CDR3 loop reads CASSNSNYGYTF. Written as DNA, the CDR3 is TGTGCCAGCAGTAACAGTAACTATGGCTACACCTTC. Full variable domain (remainder filled in from reference TRBV7-9 and TRBJ1-2): DTGVSQNPRHKITKRGQNVTFRCDPISEHNRLYWYRQTLGQGPEFLTYFQNEAQLEKSRLLSDRFSAERPKGSFSTLEIQRTEQGDSAMYLCASSNSNYGYTFGSGTRLTVV.

The rearrangement links TRBV14 to TRBJ2-5, with 8 bases identical to TRBD1. Per germline, CDR1 SGHDN and CDR2 FVKESK. The CDR3 has 15 amino acids. V lost 5 bases, J lost 0 bases, and 5 bases stayed unmatched. CDR3 bases: TGTGCCAGCAGCGGACAGGGAGGTAACCAAGAGACCCAGTACTTC. Translating gives CASSGQGGNQETQYF.

Only a few counts were recorded for this clone. The chain carries TRBV28 and TRBJ2-2; 8 nucleotides match TRBD1. The junction had 7 bases not matched to a gene; V was cut back by 6 bases and J by 7 bases. The CDR3 contains 14 residues. CDR1 and CDR2 (germline): MDHEN, SYDVKM. This chain's CDR3 is CASRGTGGHGELFF. The CDR3 region has the DNA TGTGCCAGCAGAGGAACAGGGGGGCACGGGGAGCTGTTTTTT.

The chain joins TRBV6-5 to TRBJ1-5, with D unclear. This CDR3 region has 12 residues. Germline-derived CDR1 and CDR2 are MNHEY and SVGAGI. Trimming removed 4 bases at V and 14 bases at J, with 15 bases between. CDR3 in amino acids: CASSSPPGRKHF. CDR3 in DNA: TGTGCCAGCAGTTCCCCCCCAGGCCGTAAGCATTTT.

This clone occurred a few times. The genes are TRBV30 and TRBJ2-7; 10 bases agree with TRBD1. Per germline, CDR1 GTSNPN and CDR2 SVGIG (reference sequence). The CDR3 is 14 residues long. Trimming removed 5 bases from V and 2 bases from J; junction bases left unmatched: 6. This chain's CDR3 is CAWGTGDPPYEQYF. CDR3 DNA: TGTGCCTGGGGGACAGGGGACCCTCCCTACGAGCAGTACTTC.

This clone was detected only once. The rearrangement uses TRBV19 and TRBJ2-5; the D gene is possibly TRBD2 (7 bases). V was cut by 3 bases and J by 5 bases, with 10 bases left in between. The CDR3 spans 13 residues. Germline V gene data show CDR1 as LNHDA and CDR2 as SQIVND (reference sequence). DNA for the CDR3: TGTGCCAGTAGTATGGGGGGGCTGGAGACCCAGTACTTC. Translated, it gives CASSMGGLETQYF.